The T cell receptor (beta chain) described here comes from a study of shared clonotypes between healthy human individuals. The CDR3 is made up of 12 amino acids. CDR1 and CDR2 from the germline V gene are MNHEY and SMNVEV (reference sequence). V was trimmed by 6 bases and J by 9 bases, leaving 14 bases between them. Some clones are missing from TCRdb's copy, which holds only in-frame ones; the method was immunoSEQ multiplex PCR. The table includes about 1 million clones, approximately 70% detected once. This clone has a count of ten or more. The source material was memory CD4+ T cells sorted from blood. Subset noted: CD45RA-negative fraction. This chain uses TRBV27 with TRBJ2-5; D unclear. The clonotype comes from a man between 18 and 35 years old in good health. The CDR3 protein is CASSPQPPAQYF. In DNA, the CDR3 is TGTGCCAGCAGCCCCCAACCCCCGGCCCAGTACTTC.